This entry concerns a single T cell receptor beta chain. Its matching antigen is unknown. CDR3 length equals 15 residues. The V gene's germline CDR1 is MNHEY and CDR2 SMNVEV (reference sequence). The V end was cut by 6 bases, the J end by 3 bases, with 15 bases between. Sequenced by immunoSEQ multiplex PCR; TCRdb stores in-frame clones only, minus some. The profile shows about 70,000 clones, about 90% of them singletons. This sample stems from a study of graft-versus-host responses after intestinal transplantation. The overall study: Recipients were given multivisceral, liver-intestinal, or isolated intestinal transplants.

Study-level points and caveats: Those patients showing graft-donor T cell macrochimerism displayed high graft-versus-host to host-versus-graft clonal ratios in allografts.

The chain joins TRBV27 to TRBJ1-3; D not certain. The sequence was obtained from a human donor who was the organ donor for an intestinal transplant. Sequencing was performed on unstimulated CD8+ T cells sorted from spleen or lymph node cells, taken before transplant. The CDR3, as DNA: TGTGCCAGCAGCCCGGACTTACCCGGTGGAAACACCATATATTTT. This encodes CASSPDLPGGNTIYF.